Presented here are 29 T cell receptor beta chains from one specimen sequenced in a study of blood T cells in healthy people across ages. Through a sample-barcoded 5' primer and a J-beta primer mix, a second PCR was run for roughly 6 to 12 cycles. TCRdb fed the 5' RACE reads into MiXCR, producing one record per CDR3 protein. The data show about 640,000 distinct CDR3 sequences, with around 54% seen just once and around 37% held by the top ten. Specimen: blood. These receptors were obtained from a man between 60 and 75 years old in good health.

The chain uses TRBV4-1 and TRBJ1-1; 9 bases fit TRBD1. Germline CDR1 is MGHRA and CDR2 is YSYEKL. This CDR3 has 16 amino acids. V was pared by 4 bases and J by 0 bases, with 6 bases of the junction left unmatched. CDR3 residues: CASSLQRTGVNTEAFF. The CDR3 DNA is TGCGCCAGCAGCCTACAAAGGACAGGGGTGAACACTGAAGCTTTCTTT.

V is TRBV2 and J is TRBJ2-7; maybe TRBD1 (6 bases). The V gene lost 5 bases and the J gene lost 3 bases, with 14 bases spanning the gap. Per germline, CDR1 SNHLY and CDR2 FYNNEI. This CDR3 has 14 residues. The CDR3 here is CASSKYRDNYEQYF. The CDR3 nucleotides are TGTGCCAGCAGTAAATATCGGGACAACTACGAGCAGTACTTC.

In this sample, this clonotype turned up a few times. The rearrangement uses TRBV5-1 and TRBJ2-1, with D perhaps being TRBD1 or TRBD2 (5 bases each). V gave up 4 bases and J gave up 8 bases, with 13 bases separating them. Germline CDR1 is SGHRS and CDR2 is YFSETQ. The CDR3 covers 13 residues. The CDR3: CASSRGPDDEQFF. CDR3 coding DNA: TGCGCCAGCAGCAGGGGACCCGACGATGAGCAGTTCTTC. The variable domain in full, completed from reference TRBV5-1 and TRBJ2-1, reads KAGVTQTPRYLIKTRGQQVTLSCSPISGHRSVSWYQQTPGQGLQFLFEYFSETQRNKGNFPGRFSGRQFSNSRSEMNVSTLELGDSALYLCASSRGPDDEQFFGPGTRLTVL.

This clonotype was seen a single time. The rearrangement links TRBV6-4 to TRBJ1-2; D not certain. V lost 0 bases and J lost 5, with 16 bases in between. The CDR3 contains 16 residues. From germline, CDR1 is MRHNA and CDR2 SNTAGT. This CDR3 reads CASSDSVSSWGYGYTF. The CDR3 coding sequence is TGTGCCAGCAGTGACTCGGTGTCCAGCTGGGGTTATGGCTACACCTTC.

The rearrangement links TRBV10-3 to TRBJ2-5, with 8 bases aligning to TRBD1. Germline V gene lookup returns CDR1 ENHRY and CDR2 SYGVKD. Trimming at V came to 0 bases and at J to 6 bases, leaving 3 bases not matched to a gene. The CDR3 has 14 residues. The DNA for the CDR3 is TGTGCCATCAGTGAGTCGACAGGGGTGCAGACCCAGTACTTC. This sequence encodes CAISESTGVQTQYF.

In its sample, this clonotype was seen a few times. The CDR3 nucleotides read TGTGCCAGCAGCCACGCCGGGGCTAGCAACAATGAGCAGTTCTTC. This translates into CASSHAGASNNEQFF. The chain uses TRBV3-1 and TRBJ2-1, with D perhaps TRBD1 or TRBD2 (5 bases each). V lost 3 bases, J lost 5 bases, and 14 bases lay in between. The CDR3 is made up of 15 amino acids. Germline V lookup: CDR1 LGHDT, CDR2 YNNKEL (reference sequence).

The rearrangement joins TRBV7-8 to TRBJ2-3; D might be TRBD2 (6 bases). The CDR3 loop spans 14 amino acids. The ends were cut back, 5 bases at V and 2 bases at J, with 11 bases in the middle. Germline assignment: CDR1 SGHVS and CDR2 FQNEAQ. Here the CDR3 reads CASSRPGVTDTQYF. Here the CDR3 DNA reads TGTGCCAGCAGCCGACCGGGGGTCACAGATACGCAGTATTTT.

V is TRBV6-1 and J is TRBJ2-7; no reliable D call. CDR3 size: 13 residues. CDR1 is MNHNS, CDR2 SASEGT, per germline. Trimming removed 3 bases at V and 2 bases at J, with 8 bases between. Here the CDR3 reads CASSDLGTYEQYF. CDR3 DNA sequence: TGTGCCAGCAGTGATTTGGGGACCTACGAGCAGTACTTC.

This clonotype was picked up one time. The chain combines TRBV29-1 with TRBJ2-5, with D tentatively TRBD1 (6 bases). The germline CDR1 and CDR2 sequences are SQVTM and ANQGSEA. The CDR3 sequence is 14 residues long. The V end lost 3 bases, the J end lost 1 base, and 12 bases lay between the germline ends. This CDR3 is CSVDRGFGQETQYF. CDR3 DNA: TGCAGCGTTGACAGGGGATTCGGCCAAGAGACCCAGTACTTC.

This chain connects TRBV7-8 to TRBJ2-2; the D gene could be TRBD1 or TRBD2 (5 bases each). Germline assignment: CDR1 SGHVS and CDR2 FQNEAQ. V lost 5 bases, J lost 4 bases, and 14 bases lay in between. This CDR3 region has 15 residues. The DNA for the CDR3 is TGTGCCAGCAGCAGGGTTAGGGACGGCACCGGGGAGCTGTTTTTT. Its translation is CASSRVRDGTGELFF.

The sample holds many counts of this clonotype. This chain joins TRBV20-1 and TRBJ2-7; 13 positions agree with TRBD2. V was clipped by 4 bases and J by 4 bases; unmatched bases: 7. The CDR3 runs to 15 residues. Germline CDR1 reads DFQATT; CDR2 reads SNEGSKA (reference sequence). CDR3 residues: CSAIKGTSGVYEQYF. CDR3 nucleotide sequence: TGCAGTGCTATTAAGGGGACTAGCGGGGTTTACGAGCAGTACTTC.

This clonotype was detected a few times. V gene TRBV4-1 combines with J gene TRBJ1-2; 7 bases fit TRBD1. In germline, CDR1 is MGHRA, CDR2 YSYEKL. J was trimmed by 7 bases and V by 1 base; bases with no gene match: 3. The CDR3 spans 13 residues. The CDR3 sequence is CASSQGQGIGYTF. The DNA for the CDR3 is TGCGCCAGCAGCCAAGGACAGGGCATTGGCTACACCTTC.

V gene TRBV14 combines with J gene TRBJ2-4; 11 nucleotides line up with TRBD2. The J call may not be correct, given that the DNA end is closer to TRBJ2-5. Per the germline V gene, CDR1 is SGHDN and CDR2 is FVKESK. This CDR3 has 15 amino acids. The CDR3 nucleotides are TGTGCCAGCAGCCAAATAGCGGGGGGGCGAGAGACCCAGTACTTC. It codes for CASSQIAGGRETQYF.

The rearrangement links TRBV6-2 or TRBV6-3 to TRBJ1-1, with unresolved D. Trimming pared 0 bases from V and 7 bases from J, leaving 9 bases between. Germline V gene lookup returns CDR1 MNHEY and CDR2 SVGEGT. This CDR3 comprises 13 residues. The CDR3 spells CASSYSIHHEAFF. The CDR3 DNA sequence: TGTGCCAGCAGTTACTCGATACACCATGAAGCTTTCTTT.

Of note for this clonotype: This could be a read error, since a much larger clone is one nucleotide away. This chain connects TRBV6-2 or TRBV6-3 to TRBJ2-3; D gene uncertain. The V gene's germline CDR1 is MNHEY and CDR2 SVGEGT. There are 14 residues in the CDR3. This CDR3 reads CTSSYLDFTDTQYF. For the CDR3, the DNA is TGTACCAGCAGTTACTTAGACTTCACAGATACGCAGTATTTT.

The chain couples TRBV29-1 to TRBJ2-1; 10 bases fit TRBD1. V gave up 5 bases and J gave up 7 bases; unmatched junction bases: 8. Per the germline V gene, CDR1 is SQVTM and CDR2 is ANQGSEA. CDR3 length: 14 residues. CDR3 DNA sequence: TGCAGCGTTCCGGGACAGGGGTGGTGGAATGAGCAGTTCTTC. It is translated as CSVPGQGWWNEQFF.

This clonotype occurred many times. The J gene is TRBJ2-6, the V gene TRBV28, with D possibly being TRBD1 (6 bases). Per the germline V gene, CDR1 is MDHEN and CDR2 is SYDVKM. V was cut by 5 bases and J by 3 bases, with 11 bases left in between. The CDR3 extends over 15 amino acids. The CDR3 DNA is TGTGCCAGCAGTACAGGGACCTTTGGGGCCAACGTCCTGACTTTC. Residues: CASSTGTFGANVLTF. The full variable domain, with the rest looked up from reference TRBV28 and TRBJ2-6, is DVKVTQSSRYLVKRTGEKVFLECVQDMDHENMFWYRQDPGLGLRLIYFSYDVKMKEKGDIPEGYSVSREKKERFSLILESASTNQTSMYLCASSTGTFGANVLTFGAGSRLTVL.

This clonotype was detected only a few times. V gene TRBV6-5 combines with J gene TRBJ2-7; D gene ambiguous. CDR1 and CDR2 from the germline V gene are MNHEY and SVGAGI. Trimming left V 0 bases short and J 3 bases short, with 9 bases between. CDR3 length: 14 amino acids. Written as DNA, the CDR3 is TGTGCCAGCAGTTACTCATCGGTAGGCTACGAGCAGTACTTC. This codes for CASSYSSVGYEQYF.

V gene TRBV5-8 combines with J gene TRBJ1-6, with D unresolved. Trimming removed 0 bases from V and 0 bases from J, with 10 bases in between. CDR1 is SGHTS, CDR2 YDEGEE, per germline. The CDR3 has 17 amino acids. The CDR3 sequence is CASSLAGSSSYNSPLHF. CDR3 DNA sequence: TGTGCCAGCAGCTTGGCTGGGAGTAGCTCCTATAATTCACCCCTCCACTTT. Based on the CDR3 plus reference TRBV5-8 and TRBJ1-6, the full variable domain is EAGVTQSPTHLIKTRGQQATLRCSPISGHTSVYWYQQALGLGLQFLLWYDEGEERNRGNFPPRFSGRQFPNYSSELNVNALELEDSALYLCASSLAGSSSYNSPLHFGNGTRLTVT.

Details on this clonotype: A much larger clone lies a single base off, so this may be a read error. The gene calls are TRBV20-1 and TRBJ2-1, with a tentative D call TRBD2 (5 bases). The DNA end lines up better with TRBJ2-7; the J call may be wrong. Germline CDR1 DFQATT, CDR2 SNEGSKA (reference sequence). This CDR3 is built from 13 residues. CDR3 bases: TGCAGTGCTACCACTAGGGCCTACAATGAGCAGTACTTC. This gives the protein CSATTRAYNEQYF.

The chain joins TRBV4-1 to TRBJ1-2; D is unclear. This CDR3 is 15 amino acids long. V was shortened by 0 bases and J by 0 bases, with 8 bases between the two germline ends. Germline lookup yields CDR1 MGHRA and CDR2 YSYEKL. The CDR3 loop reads CASSQEGNSNYGYTF. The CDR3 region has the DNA TGCGCCAGCAGCCAAGAAGGGAATTCTAACTATGGCTACACCTTC.

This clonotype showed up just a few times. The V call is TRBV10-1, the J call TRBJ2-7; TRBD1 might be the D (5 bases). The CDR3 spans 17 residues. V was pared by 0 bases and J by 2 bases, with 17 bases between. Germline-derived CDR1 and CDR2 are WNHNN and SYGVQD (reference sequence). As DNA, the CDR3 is TGCGCCAGCAGTGAGTCGACTCGGTCTTTAGGGGCCTACGAGCAGTACTTC. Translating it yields CASSESTRSLGAYEQYF.

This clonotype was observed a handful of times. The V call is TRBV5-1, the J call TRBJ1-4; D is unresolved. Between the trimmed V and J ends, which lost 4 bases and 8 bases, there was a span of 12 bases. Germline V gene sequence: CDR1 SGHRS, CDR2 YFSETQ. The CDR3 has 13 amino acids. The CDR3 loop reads CASSRGSQEKLFF. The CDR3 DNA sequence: TGCGCCAGCAGCCGGGGATCTCAGGAAAAACTGTTTTTT.

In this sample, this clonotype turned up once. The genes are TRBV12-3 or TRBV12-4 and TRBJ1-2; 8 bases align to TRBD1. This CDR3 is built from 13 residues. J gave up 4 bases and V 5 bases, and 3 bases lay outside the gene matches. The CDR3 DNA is TGTGCCAGCAGTACCGGGACAGGCTATGGCTACACCTTC. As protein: CASSTGTGYGYTF.

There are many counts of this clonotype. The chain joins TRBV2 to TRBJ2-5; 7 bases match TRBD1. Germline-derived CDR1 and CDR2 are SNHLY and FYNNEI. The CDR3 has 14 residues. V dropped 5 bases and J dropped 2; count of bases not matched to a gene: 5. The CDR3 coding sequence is TGTGCCAGCAGTCGACAGGGAACTCAAGAGACCCAGTACTTC. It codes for CASSRQGTQETQYF.

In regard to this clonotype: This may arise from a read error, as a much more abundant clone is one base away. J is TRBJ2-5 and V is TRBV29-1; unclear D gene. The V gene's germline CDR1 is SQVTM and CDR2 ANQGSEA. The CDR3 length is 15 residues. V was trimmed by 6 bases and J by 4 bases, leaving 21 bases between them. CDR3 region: CSVDAHDGPGETQYF. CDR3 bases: TGCAGCGTGGATGCCCACGACGGGCCAGGAGAGACCCAGTACTTC. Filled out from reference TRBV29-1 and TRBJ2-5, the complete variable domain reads SAVISQKPSRDICQRGTSLTIQCQVDSQVTMMFWYRQQPGQSLTLIATANQGSEATYESGFVIDKFPISRPNLTFSTLTVSNMSPEDSSIYLCSVDAHDGPGETQYFGPGTRLLVL.

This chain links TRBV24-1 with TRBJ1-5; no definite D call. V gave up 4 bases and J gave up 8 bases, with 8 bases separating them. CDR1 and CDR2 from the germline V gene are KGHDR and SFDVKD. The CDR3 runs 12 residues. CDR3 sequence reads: CATSDQLKPQHF. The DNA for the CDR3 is TGTGCCACCAGTGACCAACTTAAGCCCCAGCATTTT.

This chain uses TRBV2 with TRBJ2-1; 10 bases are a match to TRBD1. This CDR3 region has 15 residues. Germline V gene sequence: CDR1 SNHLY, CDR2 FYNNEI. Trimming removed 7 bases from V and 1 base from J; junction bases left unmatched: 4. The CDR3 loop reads CASIRTGGSYNEQFF. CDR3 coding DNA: TGTGCCAGCATCCGGACAGGGGGGTCCTACAATGAGCAGTTCTTC.

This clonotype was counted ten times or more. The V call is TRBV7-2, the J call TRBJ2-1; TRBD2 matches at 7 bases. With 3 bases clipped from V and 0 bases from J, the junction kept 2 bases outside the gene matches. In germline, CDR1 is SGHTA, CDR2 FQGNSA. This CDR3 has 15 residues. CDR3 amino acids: CASSLGGGSYNEQFF. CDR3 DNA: TGTGCCAGCAGCTTGGGCGGGGGCTCCTACAATGAGCAGTTCTTC.